This TCR beta chain was documented in a study of CD8 T cells in ankylosing spondylitis. This CDR3 contains 16 residues. V lost 3 bases and J 6 bases, leaving 18 bases between the germline ends. Germline CDR1 is SGHKS and CDR2 is YYEKEE (reference sequence). Comment on this clonotype: Antigen specificity is unknown.

Quantitative 5'-RACE with molecular barcodes produced the TCR beta libraries. TCRdb re-called the 5' RACE reads with MiXCR, one entry per CDR3 protein. Of 350,000 or so distinct CDR3 sequences listed, roughly 8% were seen once; the top ten hold just over 14%. The study's findings and limits: Disease-associated clones were reportedly significantly overrepresented in matched ankylosing spondylitis synovial fluid. With a CD8+ phenotype, disease-linked clones were relatively rare in peripheral blood. Made up of eight highly homologous variants, a TCR beta motif appeared characteristic of ankylosing spondylitis blood. Certain motif variants had earlier appeared in reactive arthritis synovial fluid and blood.

Material: blood, either unsorted or a sorted T cell fraction (not recorded which). The chain joins TRBV5-5 to TRBJ2-2; D is possibly TRBD1 (6 bases). The sequence came from a male donor with ankylosing spondylitis. The CDR3 sequence: CASSWEPGQWAGELFF. The CDR3 coding sequence is TGTGCCAGCAGCTGGGAACCGGGACAATGGGCCGGGGAGCTGTTTTTT.